These 25 T cell receptor beta chains share one sample of origin, sequenced in a study of blood T cell repertoires in COVID-19. Assay used: immunoSEQ multiplex PCR; TCRdb lists only in-frame clones, some missing. The profile shows 250,000 to 300,000 clones, about nine tenths of them singletons. Specimen: peripheral blood. These receptors were taken from a woman aged 25 to 39 with COVID-19, enrolled during active disease.

The V gene is TRBV11-2, the J gene TRBJ1-3, with TRBD1 matching 7 bases. Germline trimming cut 2 bases from V and 4 bases from J; bases unmatched to any gene: 8. The CDR3 consists of 16 residues. The germline CDR1 and CDR2 sequences are SGHAT and FQNNGV. CDR3 residues: CASSLNTGASGNTIYF. In DNA form, the CDR3 reads TGTGCCAGCAGCTTAAACACAGGGGCTTCCGGAAACACCATATATTTT.

The rearrangement links TRBV19 to TRBJ2-3, with D uncertain. Germline CDR1 reads LNHDA; CDR2 reads SQIVND (reference sequence). The CDR3 has 15 residues. The ends were cut back, 0 bases at V and 3 bases at J, with 10 bases in the middle. In nucleotides, the CDR3 is TGTGCCAGTAGTATAGACCCATCCCGGACAGATACGCAGTATTTT. Its protein is CASSIDPSRTDTQYF.

This clone appeared a single time. The rearrangement joins TRBV27 to TRBJ2-7, with 8 bases matching TRBD2. This CDR3 region has 13 residues. J lost 3 bases, V lost 5 bases, and 3 bases had no gene match. Germline CDR1 reads MNHEY; CDR2 reads SMNVEV (reference sequence). The CDR3 DNA reads TGTGCCAGCAGTCCTGGGACTAGCTACGAGCAGTACTTC. Its protein is CASSPGTSYEQYF.

The V call is TRBV30, the J call TRBJ1-1, with D uncertain. CDR1 is GTSNPN and CDR2 is SVGIG in the germline V gene (reference sequence). This CDR3 is 13 amino acids long. V shed 0 bases and J shed 1 base, with 6 bases lying between them. The CDR3 here is CAWSVQTNTEAFF. In DNA, the CDR3 is TGTGCCTGGAGTGTACAAACGAACACTGAAGCTTTCTTT.

This clone occurred a few times. The CDR3 here is CSVAGTGNYEQYF. CDR3 DNA sequence: TGCAGCGTTGCAGGGACAGGGAACTACGAGCAGTACTTC. This sequence joins TRBV29-1 and TRBJ2-7; 9 bases are shared with TRBD1. V shed 4 bases, J shed 3 bases, and the junction held 4 bases outside the gene matches. The CDR3 length is 13 residues. Germline-derived CDR1 and CDR2 are SQVTM and ANQGSEA.

V and J are TRBV27 and TRBJ2-5, with 7 bases fitting TRBD1. Germline lookup yields CDR1 MNHEY and CDR2 SMNVEV (reference sequence). The CDR3 length is 14 residues. The V and J ends lost 3 bases and 7 bases, in that order; junction bases with no gene match: 8. As DNA, the CDR3 is TGTGCCAGCAGTTTCCTAGGGGGCCGGGGGACCCAGTACTTC. Residues: CASSFLGGRGTQYF.

The genes are TRBV5-5 and TRBJ1-5; D is perhaps TRBD1 (6 bases). CDR1 and CDR2 from the germline V gene are SGHKS and YYEKEE (reference sequence). The CDR3 is made up of 15 amino acids. The V gene lost 4 bases and the J gene lost 2 bases, with 13 bases spanning the gap. The CDR3 region has the DNA TGTGCCAGCAGCCCCGGACAGTCGGGCAATCAGCCCCAGCATTTT. Its protein is CASSPGQSGNQPQHF.

This sequence joins TRBV30 and TRBJ1-5; 7 positions agree with TRBD1. J was trimmed by 6 bases and V by 1 base; bases with no gene match: 6. Germline CDR1 is GTSNPN and CDR2 is SVGIG (reference sequence). The CDR3 is 14 residues long. The CDR3 protein is CAWSGGQRTQPQHF. The CDR3 bases are TGTGCCTGGAGTGGGGGACAGAGGACTCAGCCCCAGCATTTT.

Comments on this clone: Distinct nucleotide sequences in the sample also encode this CDR3. The rearrangement links TRBV7-8 to TRBJ1-5, with a possible D match to TRBD1 (5 bases). V dropped 1 base and J dropped 5 bases, with 6 bases sitting between them. Germline V gene sequence: CDR1 SGHVS, CDR2 FQNEAQ. CDR3 size: 13 residues. CDR3 amino acids: CASSLGGDQPQHF. CDR3 nucleotide sequence: TGTGCCAGCAGCTTAGGGGGGGATCAGCCCCAGCATTTT.

This chain joins TRBV25-1 and TRBJ1-6; TRBD1 might be the D (5 bases). Germline CDR1 is MGHDK and CDR2 is SYGVNS. The CDR3 has 14 residues. V was clipped by 11 bases and J by 7 bases, with 18 bases between them. In DNA form, the CDR3 reads TGTGCCGTCTCGGATGGGGCGAAAAATTCACCCCTCCACTTT. Its translation: CAVSDGAKNSPLHF.

The J gene is TRBJ1-5, the V gene TRBV28; 7 bases agree with TRBD1. From germline, CDR1 is MDHEN and CDR2 SYDVKM. The CDR3 has 15 residues. The trim removed 4 bases at V and 5 bases at J, leaving 8 bases unmatched. CDR3 sequence reads: CASSSHTGEDQPQHF. As DNA, the CDR3 is TGTGCCAGCAGTTCCCATACAGGGGAGGATCAGCCCCAGCATTTT.

This chain uses TRBV5-1 with TRBJ2-7; TRBD2 matches 11 bases. CDR3 length equals 16 residues. Germline values: CDR1 SGHRS, CDR2 YFSETQ. V lost 0 bases to trimming and J lost 5 bases; unmatched junction nucleotides: 7. CDR3 residues: CASSLEVAGGPHEQYF. The CDR3 DNA follows: TGCGCCAGCAGCTTGGAAGTAGCGGGAGGGCCGCACGAGCAGTACTTC.

This chain links TRBV27 with TRBJ1-1, with D uncertain. CDR1 is MNHEY, CDR2 SMNVEV, per germline (reference sequence). This CDR3 has 14 residues. Trimming stripped 2 bases from V and 1 base from J, with 8 bases between. The CDR3 region is CASSLASRNTEAFF. In DNA, the CDR3 is TGTGCCAGCAGTTTAGCCAGTCGGAACACTGAAGCTTTCTTT.

This chain connects TRBV28 to TRBJ2-7; possibly TRBD1 for D (5 bases). The V end lost 1 base, the J end lost 1 base, and 11 bases lay between the germline ends. CDR3 length equals 15 residues. Germline V gene sequence: CDR1 MDHEN, CDR2 SYDVKM. The CDR3 protein is CASSLLGVESYEQYF. In nucleotides, the CDR3 is TGTGCCAGCAGTTTATTAGGGGTTGAGTCCTACGAGCAGTACTTC.

This chain links TRBV25-1 with TRBJ1-5; tentatively, D is TRBD1 (6 bases). The CDR3 consists of 15 residues. Trimming stripped 4 bases from V and 2 bases from J, with 12 bases between. Looked up from germline, CDR1 is MGHDK and CDR2 is SYGVNS. CDR3 nucleotide sequence: TGTGCCAGCAGTGCCGGGACATTGGGCAATCAGCCCCAGCATTTT. Its protein is CASSAGTLGNQPQHF.

The J gene is TRBJ1-1, the V gene TRBV18; 7 positions match TRBD1. The trim removed 4 bases at V and 3 bases at J, leaving 11 bases unmatched. This CDR3 spans 16 amino acids. CDR1 is KGHSH, CDR2 LQKENI, per germline. The CDR3 spells CASSRQTGWEDTEAFF. The CDR3 nucleotides read TGTGCCAGCTCACGTCAGACAGGGTGGGAAGACACTGAAGCTTTCTTT.

This clone was recorded only once. CDR3 residues: CASLTSGTDTQYF. The CDR3 DNA sequence: TGTGCCAGTCTCACTAGCGGGACAGATACGCAGTATTTT. The chain employs TRBV6-5 and TRBJ2-3; 9 nucleotides line up with TRBD2. The ends lost 9 bases at V and 3 bases at J; junction bases unmatched: 4. Germline values: CDR1 MNHEY, CDR2 SVGAGI. The CDR3 has 13 amino acids.

The J gene is TRBJ2-1, the V gene TRBV28, with TRBD2 identical over 9 bases. The CDR3 length is 18 residues. In germline, CDR1 is MDHEN, CDR2 SYDVKM. V trimming: 6 bases; J trimming: 0 bases; junction bases outside the gene matches: 12. This CDR3 is CASSTLGWREGSYNEQFF. The CDR3 nucleotides read TGTGCCAGCAGCACCCTAGGGTGGCGGGAGGGCTCCTACAATGAGCAGTTCTTC.

The chain is built from TRBV30 and TRBJ1-5, with D possibly matching TRBD1 (6 bases). V was shortened by 2 bases and J by 4 bases, with 9 bases between the two germline ends. The germline CDR1 and CDR2 sequences are GTSNPN and SVGIG (reference sequence). The CDR3 has 13 amino acids. The CDR3 reads CAWSTQGNQPQHF. The DNA of the CDR3 is TGTGCCTGGAGTACTCAGGGGAATCAGCCCCAGCATTTT.

V gene TRBV4-1 combines with J gene TRBJ1-4, with no clear D. The CDR3 covers 16 residues. Deletions cut 4 bases from V and 0 bases from J, with 12 bases between. The germline CDR1 and CDR2 sequences are MGHRA and YSYEKL. The CDR3 here is CASSLEEMATNEKLFF. The CDR3, as DNA: TGCGCCAGCAGCCTGGAGGAGATGGCAACTAATGAAAAACTGTTTTTT.

This clone has just one count. The rearrangement joins TRBV6-1 to TRBJ2-3, with TRBD2 identical over 10 bases. Germline CDR1 reads MNHNS; CDR2 reads SASEGT. With 2 bases clipped from V and 4 bases from J, the junction kept 12 bases outside the gene matches. The CDR3 length is 18 residues. The CDR3 reads CASSETRASGSWSDTQYF. The CDR3 DNA sequence: TGTGCCAGCAGTGAAACGAGGGCTAGCGGGAGTTGGTCAGATACGCAGTATTTT.

This chain links TRBV3-1 (or the pseudogene TRBV3-2) with TRBJ1-3, with D possibly TRBD1 on 6 matching bases. Trimming left V 4 bases short and J 0 bases short, with 16 bases between. The CDR3 is made up of 17 amino acids. Germline CDR1 LGHDT, CDR2 YNNKEL (reference sequence). This CDR3 is CASSPRGGRPSGNTIYF. CDR3 DNA sequence: TGTGCCAGCAGCCCCCGGGGGGGCAGGCCCTCTGGAAACACCATATATTTT.

This chain joins TRBV7-9 and TRBJ2-7; the D gene is possibly TRBD1 (6 bases). Trimming took off 0 bases at V and 6 bases at J, with 9 bases between the two ends. The CDR3 contains 13 residues. CDR1 SEHNR and CDR2 FQNEAQ come from the germline V gene (reference sequence). The CDR3 DNA is TGTGCCAGCAGCTTAGCGTCAGGGGTCGAGCAGTACTTC. It encodes CASSLASGVEQYF.

As for this clone: The junction shows a germline mismatch at one end, possibly a read error. The chain has TRBV6-1 and TRBJ2-7, with TRBD1 identical over 9 bases. CDR1 and CDR2 (germline): MNHNS, SASEGT. The CDR3 has 15 residues. Here the CDR3 reads CASSEGGQGFYEQYF. The CDR3 region has the DNA TGTGCCAGCAGCGAAGGGGGACAGGGTTTCTACGAGCAGTACTTC.

The chain uses TRBV15 and TRBJ2-7; D ambiguous. V was shortened by 1 base and J by 4 bases, with 8 bases between the two germline ends. Germline V gene lookup returns CDR1 LNHNV and CDR2 YYDKDF (reference sequence). The CDR3 is 13 amino acids. Here the CDR3 DNA reads TGTGCCACCAGCAGAGGACAACAATACGAGCAGTACTTC. It yields the protein CATSRGQQYEQYF.